This T cell receptor beta chain comes out of a study of brain metastases from non-small cell lung cancer. V dropped 7 bases and J dropped 4 bases, with 9 bases sitting between them. CDR3 length: 12 residues. Profiling relied on immunoSEQ multiplex PCR, and the TCRdb table lists in-frame clones only, not all of them. Of about 1,300 clones listed, approximately 85% were seen once; the top ten hold around 16%. The sequence came from a donor at least 40 years old with non-small cell lung cancer. Material for sequencing was tumor-adjacent normal tissue. The rearrangement links TRBV12-3 or TRBV12-4 to TRBJ2-3; no reliable D call. The CDR3 is CASTRQADTQYF. CDR3 DNA: TGTGCCAGCACCCGACAAGCAGATACGCAGTATTTT.